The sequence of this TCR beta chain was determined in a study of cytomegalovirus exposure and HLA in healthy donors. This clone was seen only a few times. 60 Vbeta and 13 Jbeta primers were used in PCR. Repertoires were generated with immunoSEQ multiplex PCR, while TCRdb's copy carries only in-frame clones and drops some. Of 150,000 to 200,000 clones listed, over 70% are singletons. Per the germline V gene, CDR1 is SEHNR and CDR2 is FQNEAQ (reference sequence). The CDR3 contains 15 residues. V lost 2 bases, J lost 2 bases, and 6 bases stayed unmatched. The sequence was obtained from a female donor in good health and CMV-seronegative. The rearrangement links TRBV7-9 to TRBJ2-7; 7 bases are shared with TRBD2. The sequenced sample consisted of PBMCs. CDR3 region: CASSLSGLAAYEQYF. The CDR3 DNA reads TGTGCCAGCAGCTTATCTGGCCTAGCGGCCTACGAGCAGTACTTC. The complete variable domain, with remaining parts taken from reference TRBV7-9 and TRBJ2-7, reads DTGVSQNPRHKITKRGQNVTFRCDPISEHNRLYWYRQTLGQGPEFLTYFQNEAQLEKSRLLSDRFSAERPKGSFSTLEIQRTEQGDSAMYLCASSLSGLAAYEQYFGPGTRLTVT.